This T cell receptor (beta chain) was sequenced in a study of T cell responses to AZD1222 COVID-19 vaccine. Overall study results and limits: At baseline, just 5 or 6 AZD1222 recipients tested seropositive. All repertoire sampling was performed exclusively after the peak T cell response. Spike-wide coverage was observed for vaccine-associated CD4 TCRs, with dominant responses at 160-218 and 743-854. Donors skewed white British and female; clonal diversity was possibly underestimated.

To note about this clone: What it binds is not known.

Germline values: CDR1 SGHAT, CDR2 FQNNGV. The CDR3 length is 15 residues. The germline V and J ends were trimmed by 4 bases and 0 bases, with 9 bases remaining between them. TCRdb keeps only in-frame clones here, not all; method: immunoSEQ multiplex PCR. This table holds around 180,000 clones, 88% found once. The chain combines TRBV11-2 with TRBJ1-4; tentatively, D is TRBD1 (5 bases). The receptor's source is an adult who received the AZD1222 COVID-19 vaccine. The material was peripheral blood, obtained 28 days after the second AZD1222 dose. CDR3 DNA sequence: TGTGCCAGCAGCTCCGGACAAGCAACTAATGAAAAACTGTTTTTT. It specifies CASSSGQATNEKLFF.